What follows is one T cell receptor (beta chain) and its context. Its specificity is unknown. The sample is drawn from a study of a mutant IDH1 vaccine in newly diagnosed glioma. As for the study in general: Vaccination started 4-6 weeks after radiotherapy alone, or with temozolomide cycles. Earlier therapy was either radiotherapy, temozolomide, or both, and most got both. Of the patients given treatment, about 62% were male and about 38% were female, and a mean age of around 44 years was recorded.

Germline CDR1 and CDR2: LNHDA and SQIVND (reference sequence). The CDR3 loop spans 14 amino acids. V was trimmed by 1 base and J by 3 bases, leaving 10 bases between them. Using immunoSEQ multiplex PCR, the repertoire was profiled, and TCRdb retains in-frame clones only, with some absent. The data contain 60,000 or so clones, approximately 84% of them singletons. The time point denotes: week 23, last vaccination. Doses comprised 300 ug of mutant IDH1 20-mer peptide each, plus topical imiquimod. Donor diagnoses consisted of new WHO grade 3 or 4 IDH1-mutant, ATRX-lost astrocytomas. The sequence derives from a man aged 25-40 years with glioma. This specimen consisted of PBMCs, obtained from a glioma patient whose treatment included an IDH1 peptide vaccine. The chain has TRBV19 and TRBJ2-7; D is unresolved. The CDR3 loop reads CASSIGKEVYEQYF. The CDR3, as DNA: TGTGCCAGTAGTATAGGGAAAGAAGTCTACGAGCAGTACTTC.